This note documents a single T cell receptor beta chain sequence. This clonotype was detected ten times or more. Its antigen is unknown. No much larger clone is present one base from it, and per-base qualities are unavailable. The data are from a study of T cells in Graves' hyperthyroidism and ophthalmopathy (dated 2019 in TCRdb). A note on the overall study: Peripheral blood samples were taken at initial diagnosis, before any treatment was given. The study also compared thyroid tissue and blood T-cell repertoires from 6 or 7 Graves' hyperthyroidism patients. The paper reports TCR Vbeta CDR3 sequencing of 135 peripheral blood samples: around 45 ophthalmopathy, 70 to 85 hyperthyroidism and about 17 progressor patients. After sampling, hyperthyroidism patients received methimazole starting at 30 mg daily, and ophthalmopathy patients received high-dose intravenous methylprednisolone. A discovery cohort of about 100 patients, about 40 with Graves' ophthalmopathy and under 60 with stable Graves' hyperthyroidism, was used to find distinguishing TCR V-J signatures. For training and testing, the 100 or so patients in the discovery cohort were randomly divided in a 7:3 ratio. An independent validation cohort of 18 to 20 hyperthyroidism patients and about 16 patients who later progressed to ophthalmopathy tested prospective prediction of ophthalmopathy.

Hyperthyroidism patients were aged 18 to 65 years and newly diagnosed, with disease duration of less than 2 months. Any patient with an uncontrolled infection, another autoimmune disease, pregnancy or lactation was excluded. Diagnoses were established on the basis of clinical symptoms, serum thyroxine and TRAb, thyroid ultrasound, and orbital computed tomography. Blood from progressor patients was collected at the time of first diagnosis with hyperthyroidism, before any ophthalmopathy symptoms had appeared. Ficoll-Paque density gradient centrifugation was used to isolate PBMCs from 10 ml of fresh peripheral blood. Progressor patients were first diagnosed with Graves' hyperthyroidism and then developed ophthalmopathy during follow-up. Total RNA was extracted with Trizol reagent, and quality was checked on an Agilent 2100 Bioanalyzer. Study-level results and caveats: Blood samples also contained most of the expanded thyroid clonotypes (frequency above 0.001), which suggests that blood repertoires may reflect thyroid immune responses. In validation, progression to ophthalmopathy was predicted by the model with 70% to 71% sensitivity and about 72% specificity, a median of approximately 6.5 months before onset. A model built on a 13 V-J signature distinguished ophthalmopathy from stable hyperthyroidism, reaching 87.88% sensitivity and around 81% specificity in cross-validation and 80%/75% in testing. Sample size was not statistically predetermined, and blinding of investigators to group allocation was not performed.

Amplification of TCR beta CDR3 regions was carried out from RNA transcripts. For the first round of RT-PCR on the TCR CDR3, the HTBI primer set was used together with the Qiagen OneStep RT-PCR kit. Libraries were constructed in a second round of multiplex PCR, after which size selection and purification were performed. Sequencing of the libraries was done on an Illumina HiSeq2000 using paired-end 100 bp reads. Under the source paper's analysis protocol: SOAPnuke was used to process the raw data, throwing out any read that contained adapters or uncalled bases, had a mean Phred below 15, or lacked an exact constant-primer or identifier match. COPE v1.2.5 was used to merge high-quality paired reads, and clonotypes were defined as unique nucleotide sequences. Clonotypes were aligned to IMGT TRBV, TRBD and TRBJ reference segments using MiTCR v1.1. Only V-J combinations with frequency above 0.0001, covering 99% to 99.2% of repertoires, were analysed. The TCS score was defined as F50 (clonal expansion) divided by E x V (chaos), with BLOSUM62-based TCRdist calculated between CDR3 peptides within each V-J. Welch's t-statistics and random forest reduced approximately 520 V-J features to roughly 13, which were used in a naive Bayes classifier (R e1071). In-frame beta chains were kept once TCRdb had trimmed the public reads at Q25 with fastp and called clones with MiXCR. CDR3 protein duplicates are merged, each entry listing the most common genes and DNA. It is TCRdb's table, rather than the study itself, that gives the V and J calls and clone size. The sample data list around 250,000 distinct CDR3 sequences, and about 15% of these were observed just once. About an eighth of the sample rests with the top ten.

The sequenced sample was blood. The sequence was collected from a woman in her 40s with Graves' hyperthyroidism that later progressed to Graves' ophthalmopathy.

In nucleotides, the sequence is TGTGCCAGCAGCCCCACGGGACCCCCCAAGCCAAGCTCCTACAATGAGCAGTTCTTC. Protein translation: CASSPTGPPKPSSYNEQFF. The chain is made from TRBV28 and TRBJ2-1, with the D assignment possibly TRBD1 or TRBD2, given 5 matching bases for each. V loses 6 bases, J loses 0 bases, and the germline ends lie 24 bases apart. The cysteine opens and the phenylalanine closes a CDR3 of 19 amino acids. Only the CDR3 portion is preserved as DNA: 57 bases, with reading frame beginning at the first base. The germline V gene sets CDR1 to MDHEN and CDR2 to SYDVKM.